These 27 T cell receptor beta chains were all obtained from the same sample, sequenced in a study of blood T cell repertoires in COVID-19. Profiling relied on immunoSEQ multiplex PCR, and the TCRdb table lists in-frame clones only, not all of them. This table holds 150,000 or so clones, approximately 90% found once. The material sequenced was peripheral blood. The receptor set was obtained from a man in his sixties with COVID-19, enrolled during active disease.

As for this clone: The sample contains more than one DNA sequence encoding this CDR3. The rearrangement uses TRBV29-1 and TRBJ1-2; tentative D call: TRBD1 (6 bases). The CDR3 runs 13 residues. Germline loops: CDR1 SQVTM, CDR2 ANQGSEA. V was trimmed by 3 bases and J by 9 bases, leaving 17 bases between them. The CDR3 DNA reads as TGCAGCGTTGATGGCCCAGGGGCGCTGAGCTACACCTTC. Translated: CSVDGPGALSYTF.

The chain couples TRBV30 to TRBJ1-2; 7 bases match TRBD1. Losses at the gene ends were 1 base for V and 2 bases for J; bases not matched to a gene: 4. This CDR3 is built from 14 residues. The germline gives CDR1 GTSNPN, CDR2 SVGIG (reference sequence). As DNA, the CDR3 is TGTGCCTGGAGTGCAGGGGGTGCGAACTATGGCTACACCTTC. Translated, it gives CAWSAGGANYGYTF.

The chain carries TRBV29-1 and TRBJ1-1; no definite D call. Germline assignment: CDR1 SQVTM and CDR2 ANQGSEA. CDR3 length equals 12 residues. Trimming took 7 bases from V and 1 from J, leaving 10 bases between them. The CDR3 coding sequence is TGCAGCGGGAGGTTATCGAACACTGAAGCTTTCTTT. Translated: CSGRLSNTEAFF.

The gene calls are TRBV7-9 and TRBJ2-7, with 8 bases matching TRBD2. CDR1 is SEHNR and CDR2 is FQNEAQ in the germline V gene (reference sequence). Trimming cost V 1 base and J 3 bases; bases outside gene matches: 8. This CDR3 is built from 16 residues. The CDR3 DNA is TGTGCCAGCAGCTTAGGAGAAGCGGGGGCGAACTACGAGCAGTACTTC. This encodes CASSLGEAGANYEQYF.

The chain is built from TRBV28 and TRBJ1-4; maybe TRBD1 (5 bases). V was pared by 6 bases and J by 7 bases, with 12 bases between. The CDR3 is 13 residues long. Germline V gene sequence: CDR1 MDHEN, CDR2 SYDVKM. The CDR3 reads CASRGGLAEKLFF. The CDR3, as DNA: TGTGCCAGCAGGGGGGGGTTGGCTGAAAAACTGTTTTTT.

The gene calls are TRBV6-5 and TRBJ2-7; 7 bases are a match to TRBD1. The length of the CDR3 is 14 residues. Trimming took 6 bases from V and 6 from J; bases not matched to a gene: 11. CDR1 is MNHEY and CDR2 is SVGAGI in the germline V gene. CDR3 sequence (DNA): TGTGCCAGCAGCGATGCCGGGACAGTCATCGAGCAGTACTTC. Protein product: CASSDAGTVIEQYF.

This clone was counted between two and nine times. CDR3 DNA: TGTGCCAGCAGCCAATCGGACAGTAAAGCTTTCTTT. Amino acids: CASSQSDSKAFF. This chain joins TRBV3-1 (or the pseudogene TRBV3-2) and TRBJ1-1; D might be TRBD1 (6 bases). Germline values: CDR1 LGHDT, CDR2 YNNKEL (reference sequence). This CDR3 spans 12 amino acids. The V gene lost 2 bases and the J gene lost 9 bases, with 10 bases spanning the gap.

The rearrangement links TRBV7-3 to TRBJ1-2; D is ambiguous. Trimming left V 5 bases short and J 4 bases short, with 14 bases between. The CDR3 covers 14 residues. The germline CDR1 and CDR2 sequences are SGHTA and FQGTGA. The CDR3 nucleotides are TGTGCCAGCAGCGCGTCCTCGGGAGCCTATGGCTACACCTTC. It codes for CASSASSGAYGYTF.

Regarding this clone: Other DNA variants within this sample encode the same CDR3. The rearrangement uses TRBV28 and TRBJ1-2; D is unclear. The V and J ends lost 3 bases and 2 bases respectively, with 4 bases between them. From germline, CDR1 is MDHEN and CDR2 SYDVKM. The CDR3 is 12 amino acids. DNA of the CDR3: TGTGCCAGCAGTTTGCAGAACTATGGCTACACCTTC. This encodes CASSLQNYGYTF.

This clone has only a few counts. The chain employs TRBV6-5 and TRBJ2-7; D not resolved. The CDR3 sequence is 12 residues long. In germline, CDR1 is MNHEY, CDR2 SVGAGI. Trimming cost V 6 bases and J 3 bases, with 9 bases left between them. CDR3 bases: TGTGCCAGCAGACGCGCAAACTACGAGCAGTACTTC. Translated: CASRRANYEQYF.

This chain connects TRBV2 to TRBJ2-3; 8 nucleotides match TRBD1. Germline trimming cut 4 bases from V and 13 bases from J; bases unmatched to any gene: 10. The germline gives CDR1 SNHLY, CDR2 FYNNEI. The CDR3 length is 13 residues. CDR3 DNA sequence: TGTGCCAGCAGTGTGGAGGTTCAGGGGGCTAAGTATTTT. This translates into CASSVEVQGAKYF.

The chain employs TRBV7-9 and TRBJ2-7; 8 bases are shared with TRBD1. V shed 6 bases and J 5 bases; nucleotides not matched to a gene: 15. Germline CDR1 and CDR2: SEHNR and FQNEAQ (reference sequence). The CDR3 runs 16 residues. The CDR3 region has the DNA TGTGCCAGCAGTTCAGAAAAGGGACAGGTTATGGACGAGCAGTACTTC. Translated, it gives CASSSEKGQVMDEQYF.

In nucleotides, the CDR3 is TGCGCCAGCAGTCTGACAGGGAATGCGGGTGAAAAACTGTTTTTT. Amino acid sequence: CASSLTGNAGEKLFF. The chain recombines TRBV5-1 with TRBJ1-4; 7 nucleotides agree with TRBD1. V was clipped by 5 bases and J by 7 bases; unmatched bases: 11. The CDR3 length is 15 residues. Germline assignment: CDR1 SGHRS and CDR2 YFSETQ.

This chain connects TRBV5-4 to TRBJ2-7; D remains unclear. The CDR3 sequence is 14 residues long. V shed 0 bases and J shed 0 bases, with 7 bases lying between them. From germline, CDR1 is SGHNT and CDR2 YYREEE (reference sequence). The CDR3 is CASSLERSSYEQYF. The CDR3, as DNA: TGTGCCAGCAGCTTGGAAAGGAGCTCCTACGAGCAGTACTTC.

V is TRBV28 and J is TRBJ1-5, with a possible D match to TRBD1 (6 bases). This CDR3 contains 15 residues. V was trimmed by 6 bases and J by 3 bases, leaving 15 bases between them. In germline, CDR1 is MDHEN, CDR2 SYDVKM. CDR3 in DNA: TGTGCCAGCAGCCAAACAGGGATGAACAATCAGCCCCAGCATTTT. Translating it yields CASSQTGMNNQPQHF.

The gene calls are TRBV15 and TRBJ1-6, with TRBD1 as a possible D gene (6 bases). This CDR3 is 15 amino acids long. Germline CDR1 LNHNV, CDR2 YYDKDF (reference sequence). V was trimmed by 5 bases and J by 7 bases, leaving 15 bases between them. CDR3 in amino acids: CATSARTGSNSPLHF. The CDR3 DNA reads as TGTGCCACCAGCGCACGAACAGGGTCCAATTCACCCCTCCACTTT.

J is TRBJ2-5 and V is TRBV11-2, with 8 bases that match TRBD2. Unmatched junction bases numbered 6, after V lost 3 bases and J lost 0 bases. The CDR3 contains 16 residues. Germline V gives CDR1 SGHAT, CDR2 FQNNGV. The CDR3 sequence: CASSFRVAGYQETQYF. The CDR3 coding sequence is TGTGCCAGCAGCTTTAGGGTAGCGGGGTACCAAGAGACCCAGTACTTC.

The V call is TRBV18, the J call TRBJ1-2; TRBD1 matches 8 bases. The ends lost 3 bases at V and 4 bases at J; junction bases unmatched: 1. There are 13 residues in the CDR3. Germline V gene data show CDR1 as KGHSH and CDR2 as LQKENI. CDR3 coding DNA: TGTGCCAGCTCACCGGGGACAGGCTATGGCTACACCTTC. Translation: CASSPGTGYGYTF.

V gene TRBV20-1 combines with J gene TRBJ1-2; D gene uncertain. The germline gives CDR1 DFQATT, CDR2 SNEGSKA (reference sequence). With 3 bases removed from V and 2 bases from J, the gap between germline ends came to 7 bases. This CDR3 comprises 12 residues. The CDR3 nucleotides read TGCAGTGCTAGTGCCCAAAACTATGGCTACACCTTC. Protein sequence: CSASAQNYGYTF.

The sample holds one count of this clone. The chain couples TRBV5-8 to TRBJ1-2, with D unclear. CDR1 is SGHTS and CDR2 is YDEGEE in the germline V gene. The CDR3 consists of 13 residues. V was pared by 0 bases and J by 6 bases, with 9 bases between. The CDR3: CASSLEAVNGYTF. The DNA for the CDR3 is TGTGCCAGCAGCTTGGAGGCGGTGAATGGCTACACCTTC.

The V call is TRBV10-3, the J call TRBJ2-1; 9 bases align to TRBD1. Trimming removed 5 bases from V and 9 bases from J; junction bases left unmatched: 11. From germline, CDR1 is ENHRY and CDR2 SYGVKD. The length of the CDR3 is 15 residues. As DNA, the CDR3 is TGTGCCATCAGTCCCGGGACAGGGTCGCAAGGTGAGCAGTTCTTC. This encodes CAISPGTGSQGEQFF.

This sequence joins TRBV7-6 and TRBJ1-4; D may be TRBD1 (5 bases). Trimming cost V 1 base and J 11 bases, with 14 bases left between them. Germline V gives CDR1 SGHVS, CDR2 FNYEAQ. CDR3 length equals 14 residues. The CDR3 reads CASSLGGGFEKLFF. The CDR3 DNA sequence: TGTGCCAGCAGCTTAGGGGGGGGTTTTGAGAAACTGTTTTTT.

CDR3 bases: TGTGCCAGTAGAGGGGCCGGAACAGATACGCAGTATTTT. Residues: CASRGAGTDTQYF. V and J are TRBV19 and TRBJ2-3; possibly TRBD1 for D (5 bases). The CDR3 has 13 amino acids. Trimming took off 6 bases at V and 3 bases at J, with 10 bases between the two ends. In germline, CDR1 is LNHDA, CDR2 SQIVND (reference sequence).

The chain joins TRBV3-1 (or the pseudogene TRBV3-2) to TRBJ1-2; D is undetermined. The CDR3 is 13 residues long. Trimming took off 0 bases at V and 6 bases at J, with 8 bases between the two ends. The germline gives CDR1 LGHDT, CDR2 YNNKEL (reference sequence). This CDR3 is CASSQEQTDGYTF. DNA for the CDR3: TGTGCCAGCAGCCAAGAACAGACGGATGGCTACACCTTC.

CDR3 coding DNA: TGTGCCAGCAGCTTAAATGGTATAAACAGTGTAGCTAACTATGGCTACACCTTC. This translates into CASSLNGINSVANYGYTF. This chain links TRBV7-2 with TRBJ1-2, with D hard to call. The V gene's germline CDR1 is SGHTA and CDR2 FQGNSA. Trimming removed 2 bases at V and 0 bases at J, with 19 bases between. The CDR3 length is 18 residues.

A few counts support this clone. V usage is TRBV3-1 (or the pseudogene TRBV3-2) and J usage is TRBJ1-6, with D possibly TRBD1 on 5 matching bases. The CDR3 is 16 residues long. CDR1 is LGHDT and CDR2 is YNNKEL in the germline V gene (reference sequence). Trimming took off 0 bases at V and 9 bases at J, with 15 bases between the two ends. The CDR3 DNA reads as TGTGCCAGCAGCCAAGACGAGGGGCTGGAGGGTTCACCCCTCCACTTT. Amino acid sequence: CASSQDEGLEGSPLHF.

V gene TRBV6-2 or TRBV6-3 combines with J gene TRBJ2-1, with 7 bases that match TRBD2. The ends lost 5 bases at V and 12 bases at J; junction bases unmatched: 4. CDR1 and CDR2 (germline): MNHEY, SVGEGT. This CDR3 has 11 residues. The CDR3 DNA is TGTGCCAGCAGTACGGGGGGTATGCAGTTCTTC. This translates into CASSTGGMQFF.